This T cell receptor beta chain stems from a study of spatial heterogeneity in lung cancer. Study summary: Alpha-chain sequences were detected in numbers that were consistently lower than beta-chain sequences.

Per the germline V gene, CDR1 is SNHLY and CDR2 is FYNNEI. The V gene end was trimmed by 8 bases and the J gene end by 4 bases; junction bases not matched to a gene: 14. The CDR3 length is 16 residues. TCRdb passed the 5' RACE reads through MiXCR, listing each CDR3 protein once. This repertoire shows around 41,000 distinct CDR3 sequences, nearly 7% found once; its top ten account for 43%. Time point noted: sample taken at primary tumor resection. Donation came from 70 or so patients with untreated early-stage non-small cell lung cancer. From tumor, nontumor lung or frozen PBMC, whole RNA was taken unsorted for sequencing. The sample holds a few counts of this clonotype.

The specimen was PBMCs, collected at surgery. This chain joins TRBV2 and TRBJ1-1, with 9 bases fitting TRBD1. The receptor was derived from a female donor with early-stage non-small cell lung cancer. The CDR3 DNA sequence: TGTGCCAGCTGCGGGACAGGGTTATTTTCTGGCACTGAAGCTTTCTTT. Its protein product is CASCGTGLFSGTEAFF.